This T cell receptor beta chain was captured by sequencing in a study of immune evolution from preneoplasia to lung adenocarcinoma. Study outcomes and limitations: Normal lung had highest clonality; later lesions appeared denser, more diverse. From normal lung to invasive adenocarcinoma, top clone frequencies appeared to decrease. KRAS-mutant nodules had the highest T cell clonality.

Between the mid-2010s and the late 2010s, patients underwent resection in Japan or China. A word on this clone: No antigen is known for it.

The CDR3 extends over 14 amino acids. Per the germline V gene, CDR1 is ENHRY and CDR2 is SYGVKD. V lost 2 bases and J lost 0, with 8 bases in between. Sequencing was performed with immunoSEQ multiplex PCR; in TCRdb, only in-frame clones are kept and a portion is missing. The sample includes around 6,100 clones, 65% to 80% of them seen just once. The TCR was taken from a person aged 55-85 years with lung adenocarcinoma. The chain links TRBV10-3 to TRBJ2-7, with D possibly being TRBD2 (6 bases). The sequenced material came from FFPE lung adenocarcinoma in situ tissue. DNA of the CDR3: TGTGCCATCAGTGAGCGGGACTCCTCCTACGAGCAGTACTTC. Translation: CAISERDSSYEQYF.